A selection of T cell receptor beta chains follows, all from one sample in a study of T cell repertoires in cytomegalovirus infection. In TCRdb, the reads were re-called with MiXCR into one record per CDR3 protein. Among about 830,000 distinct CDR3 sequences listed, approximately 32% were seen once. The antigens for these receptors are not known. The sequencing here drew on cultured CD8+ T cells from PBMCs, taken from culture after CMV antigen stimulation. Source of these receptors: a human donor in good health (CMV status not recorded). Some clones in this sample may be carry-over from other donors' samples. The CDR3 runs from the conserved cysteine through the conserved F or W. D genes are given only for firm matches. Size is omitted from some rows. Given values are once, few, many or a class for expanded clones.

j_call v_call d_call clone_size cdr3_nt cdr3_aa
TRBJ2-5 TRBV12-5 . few TGTGCTAGTGGTTTTGGTGCGGACGCGTACCAAGAGACCCAGTACTTC CASGFGADAYQETQYF
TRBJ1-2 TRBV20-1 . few TGCAGTGCTAAAATTAAAGGGAGGAACTATGGCTACACCTTC CSAKIKGRNYGYTF
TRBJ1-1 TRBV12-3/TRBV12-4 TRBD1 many TGTGCCAGCAGTTCTGACAGGGGCCTAACGAACACTGAAGCTTTCTTT CASSSDRGLTNTEAFF
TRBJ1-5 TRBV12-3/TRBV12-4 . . TGTGCCAGCAGTAACTCGACAGGCGGGCAGCCCCAGCATTTT CASSNSTGGQPQHF
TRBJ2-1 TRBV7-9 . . TGTGCCAGCAGCCCACGGCATGACTACAATGAGCAGTTCTTC CASSPRHDYNEQFF
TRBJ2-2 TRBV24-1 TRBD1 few TGTGCCACCAGTGTCGGGCCAGGGGGCGGCACCGGGGAGCTGTTTTTT CATSVGPGGGTGELFF
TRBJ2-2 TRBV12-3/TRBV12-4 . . TGTGCCAGCAGTTCTCCGACAGGGAACACCGGGGAGCTGTTTTTT CASSSPTGNTGELFF
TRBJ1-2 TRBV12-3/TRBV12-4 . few TGTGCCAGCAGTTTAGTGACTGGCTACACCTTC CASSLVTGYTF
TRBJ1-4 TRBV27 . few TGTGCCAGCAGTTTGAACTCCTACAGGGCGACTAATGAAAAACTGTTTTTT CASSLNSYRATNEKLFF
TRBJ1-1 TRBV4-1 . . TGCGCCAGCAGCCAAGTTCAAACTCAGAACACTGAAGCTTTCTTT CASSQVQTQNTEAFF
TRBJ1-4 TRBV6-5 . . TGTGCCAGCAGTTACAACGCGTCCGGGGCAGGGGTTGACGAAAAACTGTTTTTT CASSYNASGAGVDEKLFF
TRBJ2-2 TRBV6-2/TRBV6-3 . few TGTGCCAGCAGTTACTCTATCTCCGGGGAGCTGTTTTTT CASSYSISGELFF
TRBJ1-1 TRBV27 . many TGTGCCAGCAGGGTCGCACAGAACACTGAAGCTTTCTTT CASRVAQNTEAFF
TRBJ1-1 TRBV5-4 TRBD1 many TGTGCCAGCAGCCCGCGTACAGGGGGCCACACCGAAGCTTTCTTT CASSPRTGGHTEAFF
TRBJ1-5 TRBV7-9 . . TGTGCCAGCAGCGCCTGGGGCAATCAGCCCCAGCATTTT CASSAWGNQPQHF
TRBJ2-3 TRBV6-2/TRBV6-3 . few TGTGCCAGCAGTTTGGTTTACCGGGATACGCAGTATTTT CASSLVYRDTQYF
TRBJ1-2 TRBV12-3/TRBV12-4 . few TGTGCCAGCAGTTTGCCAGAGGCCGCTGGGGTTGATGGCTACACCTTC CASSLPEAAGVDGYTF
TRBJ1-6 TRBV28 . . TGTGCCAACAGCCCTGGCCCAGGGTGGACCTATAATTCACCCCTCCACTTT CANSPGPGWTYNSPLHF
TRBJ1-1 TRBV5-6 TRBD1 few TGTGCCAGCAGCTTGCTGTTAAACAGGGGGTACGGCACTGAAGCTTTCTTT CASSLLLNRGYGTEAFF
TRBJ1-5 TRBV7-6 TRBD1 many TGTGCCAGCAGCTTAGAACAGGGGGAACTAGCAAATCAGCCCCAGCATTTT CASSLEQGELANQPQHF
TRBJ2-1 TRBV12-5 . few TGTGCTAGTGGACCTCACCACAATGAGCAGTTCTTC CASGPHHNEQFF
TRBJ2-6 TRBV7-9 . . TGTGTCAGCGTGATTCCGGGACACTACTCTGGGGCCAACGTCCTGACTTTC CVSVIPGHYSGANVLTF
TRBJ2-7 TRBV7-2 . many TGTGCCAGCAGCCCAAGGTACTACGAGCAGTACTTC CASSPRYYEQYF
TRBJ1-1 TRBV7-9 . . TGTGCCAGCAGCGGGCAGGGGAGCAACACTGAAGCTTTCTTT CASSGQGSNTEAFF
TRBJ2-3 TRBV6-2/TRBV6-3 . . TGTGCCAGCAGTCGCGGGGGCAGTGCGGATACGCAGTATTTT CASSRGGSADTQYF
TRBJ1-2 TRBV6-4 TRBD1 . TGTGCCAGCAGTGTGGGACAGGAGTATGGCTACACCTTC CASSVGQEYGYTF
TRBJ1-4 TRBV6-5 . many TGTGCCAGCAGTTACTCGAGTGGGGAAAAACTGTTTTTT CASSYSSGEKLFF
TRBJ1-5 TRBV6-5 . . TGTGCCAGCAGATTGGCCCAGGACGGTTGGCCCCAGCATTTT CASRLAQDGWPQHF
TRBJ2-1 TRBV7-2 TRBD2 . TGTGGCAGCAGCTTGGACGGGGGCGGGGGGGCCTACAATGAGCAGTTCTTC CGSSLDGGGGAYNEQFF
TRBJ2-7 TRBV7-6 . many TGTGCCAGCAGTCCCAGTGTAGGCTTAAGCTCCTACGAGCAGTACTTC CASSPSVGLSSYEQYF
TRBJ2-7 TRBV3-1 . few TGTGCCAGCAGCCAAGATCTTTACGAGCAGTACTTC CASSQDLYEQYF
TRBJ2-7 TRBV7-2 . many TGTGCCAGCAGCCCGGGACGTGTTTACGAGCAGTACTTC CASSPGRVYEQYF
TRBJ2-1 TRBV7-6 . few TGTGCCAGCAGCCCCGGGGGAGCGTGGGAGCAGTTCTTC CASSPGGAWEQFF
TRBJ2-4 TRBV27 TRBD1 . TGTGCCAGCAGTCTAGACAGGGGAGCCAAAAACATTCAGTACTTC CASSLDRGAKNIQYF
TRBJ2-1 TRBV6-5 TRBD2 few TGTGCCAGCAGTTACTCTCCGGGACTAGCGAATGAGCAGTTCTTC CASSYSPGLANEQFF
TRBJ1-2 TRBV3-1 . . TGTGCCAGCAGCCCCCGAAAGGGCGCTCGCTATGGCTACACCTTC CASSPRKGARYGYTF
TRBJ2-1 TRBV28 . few TGTGCCAGCAGTTTTGACCTCCTAAGTTCCTACAATGAGCAGTTCTTC CASSFDLLSSYNEQFF
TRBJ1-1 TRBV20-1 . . TGCAGTGCCCCAGGGACAAATACGCGAGGGAACACTGAAGCTTTCTTT CSAPGTNTRGNTEAFF
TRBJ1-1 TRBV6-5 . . TGTGCCAGCAGTGGCCCCTCGGAGAGGAACACTGAAGCTTTCTTT CASSGPSERNTEAFF
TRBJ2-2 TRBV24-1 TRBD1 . TGTGCCACCAGTGAAACCGGGACAGCCTTCGAGCTGTTTTTT CATSETGTAFELFF
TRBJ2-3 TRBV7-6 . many TGTGCCAGCAGCCCGCCAGGTCCGACCACAGATACGCAGTATTTT CASSPPGPTTDTQYF
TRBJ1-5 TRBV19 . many TGTGCCAGTAGTCCCATAACGGGGATGGGTCAGCCCCAGCATTTT CASSPITGMGQPQHF
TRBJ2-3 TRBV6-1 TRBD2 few TGTGCCAGCAGTTCTAGCGGGGGGGCCGGAGCAGATACGCAGTATTTT CASSSSGGAGADTQYF
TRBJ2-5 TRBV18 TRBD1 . TGTGCCAGCTCACCACCGGGACAGGGGACCCAGTACTTC CASSPPGQGTQYF
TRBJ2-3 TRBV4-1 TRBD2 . TGCGCCAGCAGCCAAGTCCCGGGACTAGCAGGGGAGACAGATACGCAGTATTTT CASSQVPGLAGETDTQYF
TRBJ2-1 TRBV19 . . TGTGCCAGTAAGGGGGGCAGGCAGTTCTTC CASKGGRQFF
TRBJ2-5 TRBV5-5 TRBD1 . TGTGCCAGCAGCACCGGGACAGGGGGTCCCCAGTACTTC CASSTGTGGPQYF
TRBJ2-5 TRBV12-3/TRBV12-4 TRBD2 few TGTGCCAGCAGTTTCACTAGCGCACAAGAGACCCAGTACTTC CASSFTSAQETQYF